Sequencing of this TCR beta chain was carried out in a study of immune evolution from preneoplasia to lung adenocarcinoma. Measured with immunoSEQ multiplex PCR; TCRdb has only the in-frame clones, and not every one. This table holds some 9,000 clones, around 80% found once. The ends were cut back, 10 bases at V and 6 bases at J, with 19 bases in the middle. The CDR3 runs to 13 residues. The germline V gene encodes CDR1 SGHRS and CDR2 YFSETQ. Sequencing input: FFPE minimally invasive lung adenocarcinoma tissue. The V call is TRBV5-1, the J call TRBJ1-2; the D gene is possibly TRBD1 (5 bases). The source is a donor older than 65 with lung adenocarcinoma. The CDR3 nucleotides read TGCGCCTCCAGGGAAGGGTCCCCTGATGGCTACACCTTC. Protein product: CASREGSPDGYTF.